This TCR beta chain was sequenced in a study of blood T cell repertoires in COVID-19. This clone was detected only a few times. Germline CDR1 SGHRS, CDR2 YFSETQ. The CDR3 has 15 amino acids. The ends were cut back, 2 bases at V and 0 bases at J, with 10 bases in the middle. Clones were read by immunoSEQ multiplex PCR, and TCRdb kept only the in-frame ones, dropping some. In the table there are 100,000 to 150,000 clones, approximately 79% of which are singletons. Sequencing input: PBMCs or T cells enriched from blood (not recorded which). The V call is TRBV5-1, the J call TRBJ2-3; D might be TRBD2 (6 bases). The TCR comes from a middle-aged man with acute COVID-19. CDR3 nucleotides: TGCGCCAGCAGCTTAGCTAGCGTAAGCACAGATACGCAGTATTTT. It yields the protein CASSLASVSTDTQYF.